This T cell receptor beta chain was obtained from a study of shared clonotypes between healthy human individuals. Study-wide results and caveats: Non-shared clonotypes had lower generation probabilities than those shared by all four donors.

Assay used: immunoSEQ multiplex PCR; TCRdb lists only in-frame clones, some missing. The sample includes 900,000 to 1,200,000 clones, around 78% of them seen just once. Memory CD4+ cells were the fraction left after CD45RA+ naive selection. About this clone itself: What it binds is not known.

The CDR3 runs 14 residues. V gene TRBV21-1 combines with J gene TRBJ2-5; the table's D call of TRBD2 was not tested on the DNA. TRBV21-1 is given as a pseudogene. The TCR comes from a young man in good health. Some clones in this sample may be carry-over from other donors' samples. Sequencing was performed on memory CD4+ T cells from PBMCs. Subset noted: CD45RA-negative fraction. CDR3 protein: CASSPVLAEETQYF. In DNA form, the CDR3 reads TGTGCCAGCAGCCCCGTACTAGCGGAAGAGACCCAGTACTTC.